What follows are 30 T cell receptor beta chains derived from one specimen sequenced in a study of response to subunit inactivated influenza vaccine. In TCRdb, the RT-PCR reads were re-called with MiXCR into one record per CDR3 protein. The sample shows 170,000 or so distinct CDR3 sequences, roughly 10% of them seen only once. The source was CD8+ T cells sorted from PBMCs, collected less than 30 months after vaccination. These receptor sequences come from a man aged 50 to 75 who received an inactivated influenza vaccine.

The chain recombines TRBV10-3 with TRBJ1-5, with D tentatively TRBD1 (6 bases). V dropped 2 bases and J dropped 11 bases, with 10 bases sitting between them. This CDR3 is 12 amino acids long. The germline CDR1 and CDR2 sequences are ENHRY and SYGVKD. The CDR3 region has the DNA TGTGCCATCAGTGAGAGGGGGTTGGCCCAGCATTTT. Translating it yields CAISERGLAQHF.

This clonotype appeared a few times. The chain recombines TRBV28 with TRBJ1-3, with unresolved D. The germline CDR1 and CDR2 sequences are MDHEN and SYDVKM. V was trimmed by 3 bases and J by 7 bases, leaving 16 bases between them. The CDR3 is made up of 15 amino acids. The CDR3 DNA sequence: TGTGCCAGCAGTTTCCGGACGGGCGTTGACAACACCATATATTTT. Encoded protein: CASSFRTGVDNTIYF.

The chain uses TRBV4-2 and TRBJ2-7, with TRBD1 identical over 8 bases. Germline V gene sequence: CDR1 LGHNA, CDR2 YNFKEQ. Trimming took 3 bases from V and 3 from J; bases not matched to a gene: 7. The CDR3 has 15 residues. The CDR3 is CASSHGGQVIYEQYF. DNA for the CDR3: TGTGCCAGCAGCCACGGGGGACAGGTTATCTACGAGCAGTACTTC.

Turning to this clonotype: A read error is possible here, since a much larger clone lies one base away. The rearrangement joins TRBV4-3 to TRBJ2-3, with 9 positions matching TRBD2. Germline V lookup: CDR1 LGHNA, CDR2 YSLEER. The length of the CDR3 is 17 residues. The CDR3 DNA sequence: TGCTCCAGCAGCCAAAGGACAGCGGGAGGTCGCACAGATACGCAGTATTTT. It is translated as CSSSQRTAGGRTDTQYF.

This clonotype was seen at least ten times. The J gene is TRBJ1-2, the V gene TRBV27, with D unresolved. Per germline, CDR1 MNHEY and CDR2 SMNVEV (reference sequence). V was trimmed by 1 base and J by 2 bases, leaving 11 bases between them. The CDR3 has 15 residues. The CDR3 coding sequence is TGTGCCAGCAGTTTATTTGAGGGTAGCAACTATGGCTACACCTTC. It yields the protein CASSLFEGSNYGYTF.

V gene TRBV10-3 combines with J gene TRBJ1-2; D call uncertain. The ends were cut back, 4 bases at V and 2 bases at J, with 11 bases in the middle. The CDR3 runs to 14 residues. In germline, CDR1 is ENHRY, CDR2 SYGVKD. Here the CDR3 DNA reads TGTGCCATCAGTGGGGGAGGAATAAACTATGGCTACACCTTC. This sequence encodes CAISGGGINYGYTF.

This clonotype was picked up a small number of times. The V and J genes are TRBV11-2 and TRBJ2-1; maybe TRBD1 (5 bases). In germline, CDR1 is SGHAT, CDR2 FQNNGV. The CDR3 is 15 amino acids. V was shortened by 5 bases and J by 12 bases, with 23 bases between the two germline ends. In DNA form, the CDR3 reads TGTGCCAGCAGCACTCACAGGTCCCCAATCGATGGGCAGTTCTTC. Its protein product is CASSTHRSPIDGQFF. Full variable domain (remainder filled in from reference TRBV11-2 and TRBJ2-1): EAGVAQSPRYKIIEKRQSVAFWCNPISGHATLYWYQQILGQGPKLLIQFQNNGVVDDSQLPKDRFSAERLKGVDSTLKIQPAKLEDSAVYLCASSTHRSPIDGQFFGPGTRLTVL.

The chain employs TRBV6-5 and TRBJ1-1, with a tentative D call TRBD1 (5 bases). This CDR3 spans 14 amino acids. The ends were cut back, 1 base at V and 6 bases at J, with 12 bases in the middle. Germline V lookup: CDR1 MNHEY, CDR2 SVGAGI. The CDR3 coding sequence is TGTGCCAGCAGTTACTACGGTGAAGGGGCTGAAGCTTTCTTT. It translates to CASSYYGEGAEAFF.

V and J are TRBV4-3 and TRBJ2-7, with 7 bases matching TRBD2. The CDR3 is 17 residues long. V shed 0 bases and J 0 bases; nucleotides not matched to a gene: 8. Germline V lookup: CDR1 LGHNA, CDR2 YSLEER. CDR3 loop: CASSQDSTSAVSYEQYF. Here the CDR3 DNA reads TGCGCCAGCAGCCAAGATAGTACTAGCGCCGTCTCCTACGAGCAGTACTTC.

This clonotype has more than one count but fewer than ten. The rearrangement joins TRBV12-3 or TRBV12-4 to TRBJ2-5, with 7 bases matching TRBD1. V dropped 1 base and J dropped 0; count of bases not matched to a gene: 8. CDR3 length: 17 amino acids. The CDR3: CASSLGDRVGYQETQYF. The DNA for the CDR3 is TGTGCCAGCAGTTTAGGCGACAGGGTAGGATACCAAGAGACCCAGTACTTC.

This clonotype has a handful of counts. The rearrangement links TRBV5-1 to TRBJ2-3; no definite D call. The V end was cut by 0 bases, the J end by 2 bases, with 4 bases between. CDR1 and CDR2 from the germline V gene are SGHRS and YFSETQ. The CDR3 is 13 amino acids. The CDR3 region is CASSLEDTDTQYF. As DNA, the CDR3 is TGCGCCAGCAGCTTGGAGGACACAGATACGCAGTATTTT. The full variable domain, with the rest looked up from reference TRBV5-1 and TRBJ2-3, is KAGVTQTPRYLIKTRGQQVTLSCSPISGHRSVSWYQQTPGQGLQFLFEYFSETQRNKGNFPGRFSGRQFSNSRSEMNVSTLELGDSALYLCASSLEDTDTQYFGPGTRLTVL.

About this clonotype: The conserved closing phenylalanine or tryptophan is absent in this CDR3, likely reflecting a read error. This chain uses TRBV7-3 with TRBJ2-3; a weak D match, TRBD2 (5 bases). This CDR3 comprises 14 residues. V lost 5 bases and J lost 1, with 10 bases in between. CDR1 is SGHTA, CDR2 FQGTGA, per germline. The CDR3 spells CASSLNGGTDTQYS. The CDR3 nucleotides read TGTGCCAGCAGCCTCAACGGGGGCACAGATACGCAGTATTCT.

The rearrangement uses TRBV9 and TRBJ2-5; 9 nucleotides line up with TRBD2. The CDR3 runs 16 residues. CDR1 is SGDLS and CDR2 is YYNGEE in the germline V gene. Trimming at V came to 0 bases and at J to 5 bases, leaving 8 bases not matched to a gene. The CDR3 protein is CASSVDLAGGGETQYF. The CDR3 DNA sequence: TGTGCCAGCAGCGTAGATTTGGCGGGGGGGGGCGAGACCCAGTACTTC.

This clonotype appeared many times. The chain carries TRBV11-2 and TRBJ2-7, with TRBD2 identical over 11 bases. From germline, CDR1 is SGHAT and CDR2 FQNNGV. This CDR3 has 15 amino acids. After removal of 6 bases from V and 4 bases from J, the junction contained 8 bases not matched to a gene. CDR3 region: CASSLGTSGYYEQYF. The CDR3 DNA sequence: TGTGCCAGCAGTCTCGGGACTAGCGGATATTACGAGCAGTACTTC.

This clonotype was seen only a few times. This CDR3 is CASNSGTDTQYF. The CDR3 DNA follows: TGTGCCAGCAATTCCGGGACAGATACGCAGTATTTT. The genes are TRBV28 and TRBJ2-3; D unclear. V dropped 7 bases and J dropped 3 bases, with 8 bases sitting between them. This CDR3 region has 12 residues. The germline V gene encodes CDR1 MDHEN and CDR2 SYDVKM.

The CDR3 nucleotides are TGTGCCAGCAGCCACCCCGGGACGTATGGCTACACCTTC. Protein: CASSHPGTYGYTF. This chain connects TRBV7-9 to TRBJ1-2, with D possibly being TRBD1 (5 bases). From germline, CDR1 is SEHNR and CDR2 FQNEAQ (reference sequence). Trimming took off 5 bases at V and 5 bases at J, with 12 bases between the two ends. The CDR3 covers 13 residues. Variable domain in full (rest from reference TRBV7-9 and TRBJ1-2): DTGVSQNPRHKITKRGQNVTFRCDPISEHNRLYWYRQTLGQGPEFLTYFQNEAQLEKSRLLSDRFSAERPKGSFSTLEIQRTEQGDSAMYLCASSHPGTYGYTFGSGTRLTVV.

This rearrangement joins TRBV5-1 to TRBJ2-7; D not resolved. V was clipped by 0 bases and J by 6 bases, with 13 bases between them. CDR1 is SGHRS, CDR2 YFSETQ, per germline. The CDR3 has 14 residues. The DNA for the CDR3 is TGCGCCAGCAGCTTGGTCCCAGGACCGGGCGAGCAGTACTTC. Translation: CASSLVPGPGEQYF.

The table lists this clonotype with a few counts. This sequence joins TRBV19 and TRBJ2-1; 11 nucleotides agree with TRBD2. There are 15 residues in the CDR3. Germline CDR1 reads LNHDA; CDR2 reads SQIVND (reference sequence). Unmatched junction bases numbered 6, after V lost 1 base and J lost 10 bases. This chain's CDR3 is CASSIALAGGWEQFF. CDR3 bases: TGTGCCAGTAGTATAGCCCTAGCGGGAGGATGGGAGCAGTTCTTC.

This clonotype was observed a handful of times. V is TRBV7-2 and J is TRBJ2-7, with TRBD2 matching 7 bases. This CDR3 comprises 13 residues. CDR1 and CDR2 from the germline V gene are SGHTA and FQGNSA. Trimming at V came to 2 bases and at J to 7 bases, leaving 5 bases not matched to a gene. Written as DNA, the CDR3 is TGTGCCAGCAGCTTATCGGGGGGAGGTGAGCAGTACTTC. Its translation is CASSLSGGGEQYF. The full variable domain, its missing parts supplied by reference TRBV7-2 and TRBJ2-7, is GAGVSQSPSNKVTEKGKDVELRCDPISGHTALYWYRQSLGQGLEFLIYFQGNSAPDKSGLPSDRFSAERTGGSVSTLTIQRTQQEDSAVYLCASSLSGGGEQYFGPGTRLTVT.

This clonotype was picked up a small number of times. Here the CDR3 DNA reads TGCAGCGTTGGGGAGACAGGGAAACTAGAGGGTGGCTACACCTTC. Translation gives CSVGETGKLEGGYTF. This sequence joins TRBV29-1 and TRBJ1-2; 7 bases map to TRBD1. Unmatched junction bases numbered 15, after V lost 4 bases and J lost 7 bases. This CDR3 has 15 residues. Germline loops: CDR1 SQVTM, CDR2 ANQGSEA.

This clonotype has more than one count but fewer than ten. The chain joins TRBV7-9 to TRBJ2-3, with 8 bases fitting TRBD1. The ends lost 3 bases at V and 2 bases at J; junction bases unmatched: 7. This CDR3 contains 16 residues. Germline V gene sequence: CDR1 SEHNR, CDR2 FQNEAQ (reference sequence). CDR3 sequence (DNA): TGTGCCAGCAGCTTGGCCAGGGGGCAAGTCACAGATACGCAGTATTTT. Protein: CASSLARGQVTDTQYF.

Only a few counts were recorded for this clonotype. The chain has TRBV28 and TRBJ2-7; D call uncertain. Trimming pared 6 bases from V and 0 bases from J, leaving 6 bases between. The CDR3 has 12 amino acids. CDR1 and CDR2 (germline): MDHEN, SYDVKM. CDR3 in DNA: TGTGCCAGCAGCTCCCTCTCCTACGAGCAGTACTTC. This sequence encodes CASSSLSYEQYF.

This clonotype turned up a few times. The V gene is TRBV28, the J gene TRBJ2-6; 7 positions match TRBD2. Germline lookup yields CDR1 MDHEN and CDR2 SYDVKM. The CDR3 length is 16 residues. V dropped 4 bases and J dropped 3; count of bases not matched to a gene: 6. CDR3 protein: CASSSPRGGGANVLTF. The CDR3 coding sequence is TGTGCCAGCAGTTCCCCCCGCGGGGGTGGGGCCAACGTCCTGACTTTC. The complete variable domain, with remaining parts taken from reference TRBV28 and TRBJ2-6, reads DVKVTQSSRYLVKRTGEKVFLECVQDMDHENMFWYRQDPGLGLRLIYFSYDVKMKEKGDIPEGYSVSREKKERFSLILESASTNQTSMYLCASSSPRGGGANVLTFGAGSRLTVL.

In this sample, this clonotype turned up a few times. The CDR3 region is CASSGTGLGNTIYF. The CDR3, as DNA: TGCGCCAGCAGTGGGACAGGGCTCGGAAACACCATATATTTT. The rearrangement joins TRBV10-2 to TRBJ1-3; 8 bases align to TRBD1. Trimming took 4 bases from V and 4 from J; bases not matched to a gene: 3. This CDR3 is 14 amino acids long. Germline V CDR1 and CDR2: WSHSY, SAAADI.

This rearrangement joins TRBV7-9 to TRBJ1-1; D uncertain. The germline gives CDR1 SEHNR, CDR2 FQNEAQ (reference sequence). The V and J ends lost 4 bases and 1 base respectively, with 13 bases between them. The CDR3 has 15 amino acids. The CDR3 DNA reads TGTGCCAGCAGCTCCGTCTCGGGTGGGAACACTGAAGCTTTCTTT. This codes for CASSSVSGGNTEAFF.

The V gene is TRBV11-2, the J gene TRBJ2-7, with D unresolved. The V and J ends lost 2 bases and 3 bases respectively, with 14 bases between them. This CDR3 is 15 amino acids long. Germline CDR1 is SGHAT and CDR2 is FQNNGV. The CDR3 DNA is TGTGCCAGCAGCTTATATTTGAACAGAATCTACGAGCAGTACTTC. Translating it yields CASSLYLNRIYEQYF. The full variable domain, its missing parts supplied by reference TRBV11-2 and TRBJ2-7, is EAGVAQSPRYKIIEKRQSVAFWCNPISGHATLYWYQQILGQGPKLLIQFQNNGVVDDSQLPKDRFSAERLKGVDSTLKIQPAKLEDSAVYLCASSLYLNRIYEQYFGPGTRLTVT.

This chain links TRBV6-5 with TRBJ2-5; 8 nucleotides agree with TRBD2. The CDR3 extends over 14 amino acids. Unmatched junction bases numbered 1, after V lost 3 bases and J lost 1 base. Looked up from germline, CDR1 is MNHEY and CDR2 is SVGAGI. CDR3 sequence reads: CASSYLAGQETQYF. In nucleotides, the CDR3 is TGTGCCAGCAGTTATCTAGCGGGCCAAGAGACCCAGTACTTC.

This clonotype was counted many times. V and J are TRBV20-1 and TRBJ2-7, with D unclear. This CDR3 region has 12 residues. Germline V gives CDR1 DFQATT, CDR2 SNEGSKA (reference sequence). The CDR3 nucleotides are TGCAGCCTTACACCGGTCGCCTACGAGCAGTACTTC. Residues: CSLTPVAYEQYF.

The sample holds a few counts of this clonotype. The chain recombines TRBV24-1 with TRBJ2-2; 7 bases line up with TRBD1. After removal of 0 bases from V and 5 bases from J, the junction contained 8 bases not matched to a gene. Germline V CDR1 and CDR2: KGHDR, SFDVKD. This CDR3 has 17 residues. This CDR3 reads CATSDLLRTGETGELFF. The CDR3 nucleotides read TGTGCCACCAGTGATTTGCTCCGGACAGGAGAGACCGGGGAGCTGTTTTTT.

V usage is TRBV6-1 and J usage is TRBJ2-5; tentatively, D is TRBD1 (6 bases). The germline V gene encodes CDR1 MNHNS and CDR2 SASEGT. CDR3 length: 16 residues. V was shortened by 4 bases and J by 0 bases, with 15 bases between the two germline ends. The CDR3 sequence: CASSVHAGTYQETQYF. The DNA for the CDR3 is TGTGCCAGCAGTGTTCACGCCGGGACATACCAAGAGACCCAGTACTTC.